These T cell receptor beta chains were read from a single sample in a study of blood T cell repertoires in COVID-19. Assay: immunoSEQ multiplex PCR; the TCRdb copy retains only in-frame clones and omits some. The data contain hundreds of thousands of clones, 65% to 85% of them seen just once; the ten biggest clones take up about 4.3%. The sample taken for sequencing was PBMCs or T cells enriched from blood (not recorded which). The receptors here all came from a man aged 30 to 45 with acute COVID-19. Each CDR3 is given with its conserved first and last residue. Fields, in order: clone size, D gene, V gene, J gene, CDR3 protein, CDR3 DNA. The D gene is left open where the match is weak. Clone size is not always given. Where it is, it says once, few, many or a class for expanded clones.

>once|TRBD1|TRBV27|TRBJ1-6
CASRRLTGQGLSPLHF
TGTGCCAGCAGAAGATTAACGGGACAGGGGCTTTCACCCCTCCACTTT
>-|-|TRBV13|TRBJ1-2
CASSGRGSNYGYTF
TGTGCCAGCAGCGGAAGGGGGTCTAACTATGGCTACACCTTC
>-|-|TRBV11-2|TRBJ1-4
CASSSRDTVKLFF
TGTGCCAGCAGCTCGAGAGACACGGTAAAACTGTTTTTT
>-|TRBD2|TRBV2|TRBJ2-2
CASSVLAGGPGELFF
TGTGCCAGCAGTGTTCTAGCGGGGGGGCCCGGGGAGCTGTTTTTT
>-|-|TRBV18|TRBJ1-1
CASSQLEGTEAFF
TGTGCCAGCTCACAGTTGGAGGGCACTGAAGCTTTCTTT
>-|-|TRBV9|TRBJ1-2
CASSVVEGPDIYGYTF
TGTGCCAGCAGCGTCGTGGAGGGACCGGACATCTATGGCTACACCTTC
>-|TRBD2|TRBV7-4|TRBJ2-1
CASRNSGGSYNEQFF
TGTGCCAGCAGAAATAGCGGGGGCTCCTACAATGAGCAGTTCTTC
>-|-|TRBV28|TRBJ1-5
CASSAPGYNQPQHF
TGTGCCAGCAGTGCCCCAGGGTACAATCAGCCCCAGCATTTT
>-|TRBD1|TRBV5-4|TRBJ1-4
CASSPDRERTTNEKLFF
TGTGCCAGCAGCCCTGACAGGGAAAGGACAACTAATGAAAAACTGTTTTTT
>once|-|TRBV7-2|TRBJ2-1
CASSLGGTFSYNEQFF
TGTGCCAGCAGCTTAGGGGGGACTTTCTCCTACAATGAGCAGTTCTTC
>-|-|TRBV27|TRBJ1-5
CASSYGGAVGSNQPQHF
TGTGCCAGCAGTTATGGGGGGGCGGTGGGAAGCAATCAGCCCCAGCATTTT
>once|-|TRBV5-1|TRBJ1-1
CASRRNPGLLAFF
TGCGCCAGCAGGAGAAATCCGGGACTTCTCGCTTTCTTT
>-|TRBD1|TRBV25-1|TRBJ1-1
CASTDRVNTEAFF
TGTGCCAGTACGGACAGGGTGAACACTGAAGCTTTCTTT
>-|-|TRBV2|TRBJ1-2
CASSDLGSKIYGYTF
TGTGCCAGCAGTGATCTGGGCAGCAAGATCTATGGCTACACCTTC
>-|TRBD1|TRBV4-1|TRBJ2-1
CASSQDRDPYNEQFF
TGCGCCAGCAGCCAGGACAGGGACCCCTACAATGAGCAGTTCTTC
>-|TRBD1|TRBV7-3|TRBJ2-3
CASSLDRVRTDTQYF
TGTGCCAGCAGCCTTGACAGGGTTAGGACAGATACGCAGTATTTT
>few|TRBD1|TRBV2|TRBJ1-5
CASGLGQGLSISNQPQHF
TGTGCCAGCGGTCTTGGACAGGGTCTTTCTATTAGCAATCAGCCCCAGCATTTT
>-|TRBD1|TRBV5-1|TRBJ1-1
CASSFYGTGGMNTEAFF
TGCGCCAGCAGCTTCTACGGGACAGGGGGTATGAACACTGAAGCTTTCTTT
>-|-|TRBV18|TRBJ2-3
CASSPGYVSTDTQYF
TGTGCCAGCTCACCCGGTTATGTGAGCACAGATACGCAGTATTTT
>-|TRBD2|TRBV28|TRBJ2-7
CASSPGGPTYEQYF
TGTGCCAGCAGCCCGGGGGGTCCGACCTACGAGCAGTACTTC
>few|-|TRBV6-1|TRBJ1-1
CASSEGANTEAFF
TGTGCCAGCAGTGAAGGAGCGAACACTGAAGCTTTCTTT
>-|-|TRBV6-5|TRBJ1-3
CAILQGSGNTIYF
TGTGCCATCCTGCAGGGATCGGGAAACACCATATATTTT
>-|-|TRBV3-1/TRBV3-2|TRBJ1-2
CASSQDAGGRNYGYTF
TGTGCCAGCAGCCAAGACGCGGGGGGGAGGAACTATGGCTACACCTTC
>-|-|TRBV19|TRBJ1-1
CASSLQKNTEAFF
TGTGCCAGTAGTTTGCAGAAGAACACTGAAGCTTTCTTT
>-|TRBD1|TRBV12-5|TRBJ2-1
CASGPGQGSYNEQFF
TGTGCTAGTGGGCCGGGACAGGGGTCCTACAATGAGCAGTTCTTC
>-|-|TRBV28|TRBJ1-3
CASSLRGTGVSGNTIYF
TGTGCCAGCAGTTTACGGGGAACGGGAGTCTCTGGAAACACCATATATTTT
>-|TRBD2|TRBV11-2|TRBJ2-3
CASSFGGVDTQYF
TGTGCCAGCAGCTTCGGGGGGGTAGATACGCAGTATTTT
>-|-|TRBV2|TRBJ2-3
CASSEIARAPDTQYF
TGTGCCAGCAGTGAAATCGCCAGGGCCCCCGATACGCAGTATTTT
>once|TRBD2|TRBV7-2|TRBJ2-5
CASSWGRVLETQYF
TGTGCCAGCAGCTGGGGGAGGGTTTTGGAGACCCAGTACTTC
>-|-|TRBV2|TRBJ1-2
CASSEGQDYGYTF
TGTGCCAGCAGTGAGGGTCAGGACTATGGCTACACCTTC
>-|TRBD2|TRBV5-1|TRBJ2-2
CASSPGGITGELFF
TGCGCCAGCAGCCCGGGGGGTATCACCGGGGAGCTGTTTTTT
>-|-|TRBV27|TRBJ1-1
CASSFRGGGEAFF
TGTGCCAGCAGTTTCAGAGGGGGTGGTGAAGCTTTCTTT
>once|TRBD1|TRBV3-1/TRBV3-2|TRBJ2-7
CASGLSGTASYEQYF
TGTGCCAGCGGTTTATCCGGGACAGCATCCTACGAGCAGTACTTC
>once|-|TRBV18|TRBJ2-5
CASSQTTEETQYF
TGTGCCAGCTCACAAACCACGGAAGAGACCCAGTACTTC
>-|TRBD1|TRBV5-1|TRBJ2-7
CASSLGATGEVYEQYF
TGCGCCAGCAGCTTGGGGGCGACAGGGGAAGTGTACGAGCAGTACTTC
>-|-|TRBV2|TRBJ1-5
CASSARQGPNQPQHF
TGTGCCAGCAGTGCCAGGCAGGGGCCAAATCAGCCCCAGCATTTT
>-|-|TRBV27|TRBJ1-5
CASRMTGGQPQHF
TGTGCCAGCAGGATGACAGGAGGTCAGCCCCAGCATTTT
>-|TRBD2|TRBV4-1|TRBJ2-1
CASTGGPYNEQFF
TGCGCCAGCACGGGGGGGCCGTACAATGAGCAGTTCTTC
>-|-|TRBV6-5|TRBJ1-1
CASSMGGHAEAFF
TGTGCCAGCAGTATGGGGGGGCACGCTGAAGCTTTCTTT
>-|-|TRBV10-3|TRBJ2-1
CAISTYPGRQGGSDEQFF
TGTGCCATCAGTACCTACCCGGGGAGGCAGGGAGGATCGGATGAGCAGTTCTTC
>-|-|TRBV5-6|TRBJ2-3
CASSLDWRGTDTQYF
TGTGCCAGCAGCTTGGATTGGAGGGGCACAGATACGCAGTATTTT
>-|TRBD1|TRBV10-3|TRBJ1-2
CAISEGTGGIYGYTF
TGTGCCATCAGTGAGGGGACAGGGGGCATCTATGGCTACACCTTC
>-|-|TRBV7-9|TRBJ2-7
CASSARQSYEQYF
TGTGCCAGCAGCGCCCGACAGTCCTACGAGCAGTACTTC
>-|TRBD1|TRBV7-9|TRBJ1-1
CASSAQGGLNTEAFF
TGTGCCAGCAGCGCGCAGGGGGGCTTGAACACTGAAGCTTTCTTT
>-|-|TRBV30|TRBJ1-2
CAWRIQTVNYGYTF
TGTGCCTGGAGGATTCAGACAGTTAACTATGGCTACACCTTC
>-|TRBD1|TRBV6-5|TRBJ1-1
CASSYTSTGFAEAFF
TGTGCCAGCAGTTACACTTCGACAGGGTTCGCTGAAGCTTTCTTT
>-|TRBD1|TRBV5-6|TRBJ1-2
CASSSNHQWTGANYGYTF
TGTGCCAGCAGCTCAAACCACCAATGGACAGGGGCTAACTATGGCTACACCTTC
>few|-|TRBV7-6|TRBJ1-1
CASSLAGGSRNTEAFF
TGTGCCAGCAGCTTAGCGGGGGGGAGTCGAAACACTGAAGCTTTCTTT